The entry below describes one TCR beta chain. Using immunoSEQ multiplex PCR, the repertoire was profiled, and TCRdb retains in-frame clones only, with some absent. The table shows 15,000 to 25,000 clones, with around four fifths occurring only once. The data stem from a study of preoperative IRX-2 immunotherapy in early breast cancer. Treatment reported: preoperative locoregional IRX-2 cytokine immunotherapy. Preoperative locoregional IRX-2 cytokine immunotherapy was tested in the phase Ib source study. Sequenced here: lymph node tissue, sampled after IRX-2 immunotherapy. The TCR sequence derives from a human donor with breast cancer.

The CDR3 nucleotides are TGTGCCAGTAGTATACGATTGCTCCGGACAGGGACCCAAGAGACCCAGTACTTC. This translates into CASSIRLLRTGTQETQYF. This rearrangement joins TRBV19 to TRBJ2-5, with 8 nucleotides matching TRBD1. This CDR3 is built from 18 residues. The germline CDR1 and CDR2 sequences are LNHDA and SQIVND (reference sequence). V gave up 2 bases and J gave up 1 base; unmatched junction bases: 12.